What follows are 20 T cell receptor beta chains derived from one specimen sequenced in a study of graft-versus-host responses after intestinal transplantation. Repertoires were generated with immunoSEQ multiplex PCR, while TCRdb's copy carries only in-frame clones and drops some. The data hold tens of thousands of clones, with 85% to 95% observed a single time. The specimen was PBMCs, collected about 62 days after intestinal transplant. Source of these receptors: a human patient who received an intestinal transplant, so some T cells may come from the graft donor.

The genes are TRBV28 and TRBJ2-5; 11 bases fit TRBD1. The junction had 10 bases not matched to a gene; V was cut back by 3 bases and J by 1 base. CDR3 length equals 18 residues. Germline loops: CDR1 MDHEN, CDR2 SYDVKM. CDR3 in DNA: TGTGCCAGCAGTTTGATAGGACAGGGGGCCGGTTTCCAAGAGACCCAGTACTTC. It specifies CASSLIGQGAGFQETQYF. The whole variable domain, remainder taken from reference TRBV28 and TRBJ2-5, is DVKVTQSSRYLVKRTGEKVFLECVQDMDHENMFWYRQDPGLGLRLIYFSYDVKMKEKGDIPEGYSVSREKKERFSLILESASTNQTSMYLCASSLIGQGAGFQETQYFGPGTRLLVL.

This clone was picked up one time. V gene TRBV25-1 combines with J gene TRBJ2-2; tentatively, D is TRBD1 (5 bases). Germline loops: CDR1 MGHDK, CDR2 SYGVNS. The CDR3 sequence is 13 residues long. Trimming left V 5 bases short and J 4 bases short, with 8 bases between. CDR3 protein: CASSWGGTGELFF. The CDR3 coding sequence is TGTGCCAGCAGTTGGGGCGGCACCGGGGAGCTGTTTTTT.

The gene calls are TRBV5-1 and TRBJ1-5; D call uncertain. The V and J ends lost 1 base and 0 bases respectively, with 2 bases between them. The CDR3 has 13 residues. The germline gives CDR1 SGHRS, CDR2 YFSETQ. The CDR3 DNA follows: TGCGCCAGCAGCTTGTATAGCAATCAGCCCCAGCATTTT. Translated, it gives CASSLYSNQPQHF.

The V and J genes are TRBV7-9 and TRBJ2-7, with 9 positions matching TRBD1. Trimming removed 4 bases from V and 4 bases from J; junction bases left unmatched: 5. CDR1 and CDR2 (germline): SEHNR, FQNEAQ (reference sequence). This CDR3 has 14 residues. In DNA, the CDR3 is TGTGCCAGCAGCTGGGGACAGGGTGGTTACGAGCAGTACTTC. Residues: CASSWGQGGYEQYF. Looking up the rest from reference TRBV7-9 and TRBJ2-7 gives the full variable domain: DTGVSQNPRHKITKRGQNVTFRCDPISEHNRLYWYRQTLGQGPEFLTYFQNEAQLEKSRLLSDRFSAERPKGSFSTLEIQRTEQGDSAMYLCASSWGQGGYEQYFGPGTRLTVT.

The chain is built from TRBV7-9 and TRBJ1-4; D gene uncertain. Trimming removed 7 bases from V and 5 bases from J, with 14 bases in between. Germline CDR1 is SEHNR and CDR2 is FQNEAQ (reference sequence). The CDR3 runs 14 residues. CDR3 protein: CASTSGENNEKLFF. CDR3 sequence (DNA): TGTGCCAGCACCTCCGGGGAGAACAATGAAAAACTGTTTTTT.

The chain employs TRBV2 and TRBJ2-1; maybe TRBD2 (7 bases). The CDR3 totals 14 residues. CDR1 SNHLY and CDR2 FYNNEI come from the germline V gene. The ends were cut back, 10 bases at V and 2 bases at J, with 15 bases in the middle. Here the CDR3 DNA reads TGTGCCACCGGGGGCGGGGGCCCCTACAATGAGCAGTTCTTC. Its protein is CATGGGGPYNEQFF.

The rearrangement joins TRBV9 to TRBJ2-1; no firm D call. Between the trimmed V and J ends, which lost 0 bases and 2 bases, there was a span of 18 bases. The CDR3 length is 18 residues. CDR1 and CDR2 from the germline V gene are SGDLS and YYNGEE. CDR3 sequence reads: CASSVAPTTRTPYNEQFF. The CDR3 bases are TGTGCCAGCAGCGTAGCCCCCACCACAAGGACCCCCTACAATGAGCAGTTCTTC. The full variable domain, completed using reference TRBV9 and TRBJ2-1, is DSGVTQTPKHLITATGQRVTLRCSPRSGDLSVYWYQQSLDQGLQFLIQYYNGEERAKGNILERFSAQQFPDLHSELNLSSLELGDSALYFCASSVAPTTRTPYNEQFFGPGTRLTVL.

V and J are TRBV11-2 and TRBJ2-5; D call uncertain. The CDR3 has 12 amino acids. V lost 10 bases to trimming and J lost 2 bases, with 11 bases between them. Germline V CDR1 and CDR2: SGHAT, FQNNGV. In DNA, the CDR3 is TGTGCCACCGCGGCGGTGCAAGAGACCCAGTACTTC. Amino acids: CATAAVQETQYF.

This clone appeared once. As DNA, the CDR3 is TGTGCCAGCAGCCCCTACCCCTCAATAGCGGGAGGGGTCTACGAGCAGTACTTC. It is translated as CASSPYPSIAGGVYEQYF. The rearrangement joins TRBV11-1 to TRBJ2-5; 11 bases are shared with TRBD2. The J call could be wrong; TRBJ2-7 is a better fit for the DNA end. Germline CDR1 and CDR2: SGHAT and FQDESV (reference sequence). The CDR3 is 18 residues long.

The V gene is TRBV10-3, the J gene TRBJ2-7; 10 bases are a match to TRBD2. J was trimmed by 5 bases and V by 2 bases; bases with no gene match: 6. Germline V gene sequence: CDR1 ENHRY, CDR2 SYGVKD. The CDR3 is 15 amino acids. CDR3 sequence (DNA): TGTGCCATCAGTGAGGTTTTAGCGGGGGGCCACGAGCAGTACTTC. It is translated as CAISEVLAGGHEQYF.

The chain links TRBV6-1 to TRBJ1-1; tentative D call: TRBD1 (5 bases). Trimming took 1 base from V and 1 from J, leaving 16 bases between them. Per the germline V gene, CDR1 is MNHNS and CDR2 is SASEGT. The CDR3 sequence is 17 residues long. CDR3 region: CASSEVPVEGPNTEAFF. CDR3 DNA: TGTGCCAGCAGTGAAGTTCCGGTGGAGGGGCCGAACACTGAAGCTTTCTTT.

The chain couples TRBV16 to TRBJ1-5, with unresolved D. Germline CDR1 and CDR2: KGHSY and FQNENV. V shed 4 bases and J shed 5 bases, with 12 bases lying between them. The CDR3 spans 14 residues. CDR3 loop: CASSPFDDDQPQHF. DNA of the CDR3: TGTGCCAGCAGCCCATTCGACGACGATCAGCCCCAGCATTTT.

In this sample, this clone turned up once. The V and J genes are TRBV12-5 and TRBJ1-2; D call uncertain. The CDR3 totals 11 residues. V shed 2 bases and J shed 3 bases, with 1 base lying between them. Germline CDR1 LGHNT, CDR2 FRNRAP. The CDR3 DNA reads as TGTGCTAGTGGTTTGCACTATGGCTACACCTTC. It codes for CASGLHYGYTF.

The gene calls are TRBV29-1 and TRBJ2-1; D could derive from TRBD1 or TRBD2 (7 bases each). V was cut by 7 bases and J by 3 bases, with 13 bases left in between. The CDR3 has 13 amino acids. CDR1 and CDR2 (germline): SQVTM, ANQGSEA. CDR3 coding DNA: TGCAGCGCTGCAGGGGGGGACTACAATGAGCAGTTCTTC. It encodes CSAAGGDYNEQFF.

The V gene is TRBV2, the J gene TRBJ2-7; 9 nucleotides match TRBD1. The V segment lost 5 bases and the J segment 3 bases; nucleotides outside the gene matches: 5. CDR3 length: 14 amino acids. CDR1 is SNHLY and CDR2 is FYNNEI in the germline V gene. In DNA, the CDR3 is TGTGCCAGCAGTAGGGACAGGGCCAACTACGAGCAGTACTTC. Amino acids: CASSRDRANYEQYF.

DNA for the CDR3: TGTGCCAGCAGCCTGGGACTAGCGGGGGCGAGCTCCTACGAGCAGTACTTC. Translating it yields CASSLGLAGASSYEQYF. The V and J genes are TRBV13 and TRBJ2-7; TRBD2 agrees at 14 bases. Trimming took 5 bases from V and 0 from J; bases not matched to a gene: 6. The CDR3 is 17 residues long. Germline assignment: CDR1 PRHDT and CDR2 FYEKMQ (reference sequence).

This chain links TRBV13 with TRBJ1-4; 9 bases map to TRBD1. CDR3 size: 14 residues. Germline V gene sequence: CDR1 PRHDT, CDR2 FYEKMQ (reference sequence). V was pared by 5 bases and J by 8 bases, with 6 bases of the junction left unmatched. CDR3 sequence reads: CASSLGQGFEKLFF. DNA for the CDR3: TGTGCCAGCAGCCTGGGACAGGGTTTCGAAAAACTGTTTTTT.

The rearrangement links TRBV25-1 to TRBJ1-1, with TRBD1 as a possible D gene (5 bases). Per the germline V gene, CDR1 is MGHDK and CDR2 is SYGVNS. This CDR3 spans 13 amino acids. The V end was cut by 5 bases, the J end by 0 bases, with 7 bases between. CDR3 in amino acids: CASSPGMNTEAFF. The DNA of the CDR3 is TGTGCCAGCAGTCCAGGGATGAACACTGAAGCTTTCTTT.

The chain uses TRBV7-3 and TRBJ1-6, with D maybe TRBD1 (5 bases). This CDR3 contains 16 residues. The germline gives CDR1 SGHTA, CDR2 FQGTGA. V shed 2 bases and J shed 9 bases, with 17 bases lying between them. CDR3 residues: CASSLGSPGGGSPLHF. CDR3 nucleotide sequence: TGTGCCAGCAGCTTAGGCTCTCCGGGTGGGGGTTCACCCCTCCACTTT.

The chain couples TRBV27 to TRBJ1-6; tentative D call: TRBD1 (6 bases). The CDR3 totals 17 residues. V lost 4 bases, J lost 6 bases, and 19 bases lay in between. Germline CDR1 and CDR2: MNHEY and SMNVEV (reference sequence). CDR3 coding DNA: TGTGCCAGCAGTTCCGGGGGGGGGCCCCTGGTTAATTCACCCCTCCACTTT. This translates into CASSSGGGPLVNSPLHF.